The 11 T cell receptor beta chains presented below share a single source sample, sequenced in a study of CD8+ T cells in alopecia areata. As the sequencing template, cDNA was produced by extracting RNA and reverse transcribing it. This table comes from immunoSEQ multiplex PCR, and its TCRdb copy is limited to in-frame clones, with some not included. Of about 180,000 clones in the sample, 53% are singletons; the top ten hold 10% to 14%. Treatment reported: oral pan-JAK inhibitor, 5-10 mg twice daily. Sequencing used CD8+ T cells sorted from blood, obtained at week 24, from a patient treated with tofacitinib. Receptor source: a human donor with alopecia areata.

The V gene is TRBV5-1, the J gene TRBJ2-5, with 7 nucleotides matching TRBD1. Germline-derived CDR1 and CDR2 are SGHRS and YFSETQ. The CDR3 contains 15 residues. V was clipped by 1 base and J by 4 bases; unmatched bases: 7. The CDR3 sequence is CASSLSGSGGETQYF. CDR3 nucleotide sequence: TGCGCCAGCAGCTTGTCCGGATCAGGGGGAGAGACCCAGTACTTC.

The V and J genes are TRBV12-2 and TRBJ2-1; the DNA was not compared with TRBD2, the D call given in the table. TRBV12-2 is an annotated pseudogene. The CDR3 sequence is 19 residues long. The DNA for the CDR3 is TGTGCAAGTCGGGTCCGGCTAGCGGGGGGGCGCCCACCTTTCAATGAGCAGTTCTTC. As protein: CASRVRLAGGRPPFNEQFF.

This clone occurred a few times. The chain carries TRBV7-2 and TRBJ2-1; D possibly corresponds to TRBD2 (6 bases). The CDR3 runs 16 residues. With 2 bases removed from V and 0 bases from J, the gap between germline ends came to 11 bases. Germline values: CDR1 SGHTA, CDR2 FQGNSA. The CDR3 reads CASSLLTRPSYNEQFF. Written as DNA, the CDR3 is TGTGCCAGCAGCTTATTGACTAGACCCTCCTACAATGAGCAGTTCTTC.

This rearrangement joins TRBV11-2 to TRBJ2-1; D not certain. The length of the CDR3 is 11 residues. Germline CDR1 SGHAT, CDR2 FQNNGV. V was clipped by 2 bases and J by 8 bases, with 4 bases between them. The CDR3 protein is CASSLMDEQFF. As DNA, the CDR3 is TGTGCCAGCAGCTTAATGGATGAGCAGTTCTTC.

This chain connects TRBV27 to TRBJ1-1; D is unresolved. V gave up 5 bases and J gave up 1 base, with 11 bases separating them. The length of the CDR3 is 14 residues. CDR1 is MNHEY, CDR2 SMNVEV, per germline (reference sequence). The CDR3 loop reads CASSPWAENTEAFF. CDR3 nucleotides: TGTGCCAGCAGTCCTTGGGCGGAGAACACTGAAGCTTTCTTT.

This clone was observed a handful of times. The chain employs TRBV4-3 and TRBJ1-2; perhaps TRBD1 as D (5 bases). CDR1 is LGHNA, CDR2 YSLEER, per germline. Trimming took off 4 bases at V and 4 bases at J, with 10 bases between the two ends. The CDR3 extends over 13 amino acids. CDR3 sequence reads: CASSPRDFYGYTF. Here the CDR3 DNA reads TGCGCCAGCAGCCCACGGGACTTCTATGGCTACACCTTC.

The chain links TRBV25-1 to TRBJ2-7; perhaps TRBD1 as D (7 bases). The CDR3 has 15 residues. Germline loops: CDR1 MGHDK, CDR2 SYGVNS. V was pared by 4 bases and J by 4 bases, with 17 bases between. The CDR3 region has the DNA TGTGCCAGCAGTGGGCCGGCGACAGGGAGGTACGAGCAGTACTTC. This sequence encodes CASSGPATGRYEQYF.

This clone was observed a few times. J is TRBJ1-5 and V is TRBV2; D is uncertain. CDR1 and CDR2 (germline): SNHLY, FYNNEI. V dropped 2 bases and J dropped 0 bases, with 5 bases sitting between them. The CDR3 has 14 residues. The CDR3 DNA reads as TGTGCCAGCAGTGAAAGTAATAGCAATCAGCCCCAGCATTTT. This encodes CASSESNSNQPQHF.

V and J are TRBV7-9 and TRBJ1-1; D remains unclear. The CDR3 loop spans 14 amino acids. V was trimmed by 1 base and J by 1 base, leaving 7 bases between them. CDR1 SEHNR and CDR2 FQNEAQ come from the germline V gene (reference sequence). As DNA, the CDR3 is TGTGCCAGCAGCTTAGTACGGGGGAACACTGAAGCTTTCTTT. It translates to CASSLVRGNTEAFF.

The sample holds a few counts of this clone. The rearrangement uses TRBV7-8 and TRBJ2-3; D may be TRBD1 (6 bases). This CDR3 is built from 14 residues. The germline V gene encodes CDR1 SGHVS and CDR2 FQNEAQ. Trimming took off 4 bases at V and 6 bases at J, with 14 bases between the two ends. CDR3 protein: CASSSLGATDTQYF. The CDR3 DNA sequence: TGTGCCAGCAGCTCCTTGGGGGCCACGGATACGCAGTATTTT.

This clone was picked up a small number of times. This chain links TRBV27 with TRBJ2-2, with D maybe TRBD1 (6 bases). The CDR3 consists of 15 residues. Per the germline V gene, CDR1 is MNHEY and CDR2 is SMNVEV (reference sequence). V was pared by 5 bases and J by 1 base, with 11 bases between. CDR3 loop: CASSNRDKNTGELFF. For the CDR3, the DNA is TGTGCCAGCAGTAACCGGGACAAGAACACCGGGGAGCTGTTTTTT.